The clone carrying this T cell receptor (beta chain) was observed a few times. Its antigen is not identified. TCRdb itself ran the 5' RACE reads through MiXCR, one entry per CDR3 protein. There are roughly 170,000 distinct CDR3 sequences in the sample; about 21% occur only once, and 20% to 25% lies in the top ten. These data belong to a study of T-cell memory formation after mild COVID-19. After removal of 6 bases from V and 10 bases from J, the junction contained 7 bases not matched to a gene. Per the germline V gene, CDR1 is DFQATT and CDR2 is SNEGSKA (reference sequence). The CDR3 has 13 residues. Broader study findings: Clones contracting day 15 to 85 were balanced CD4/CD8; later expanders leaned CD4+. Shrinking CD4+ clones resided mostly in CM and EM, and CD8+ ones in EMRA.

The source of this sequence is an adult woman who had mild COVID-19 (a few samples of this study predate the infection). Cell type and time point are not known. The rearrangement joins TRBV20-1 to TRBJ2-4; the match to TRBD2 covers 12 bases. The sequenced material came from PBMCs or a T cell subset sorted from them (not recorded which). The CDR3 reads CSAKLAGGGIQYF. CDR3 nucleotides: TGCAGTGCAAAACTAGCGGGGGGCGGTATTCAGTACTTC.